These T cell receptor beta chains were read from a single sample in a study of blood T cell repertoires in COVID-19. Sequencing used immunoSEQ multiplex PCR; TCRdb keeps in-frame clones, though not all of them. The sample yields about 210,000 clones, around 83% seen once. The sequenced sample was peripheral blood. The receptor source for this set is a man aged 50-60 years with active or convalescent COVID-19. Each CDR3 is given with its conserved first and last residue. The order of the fields is V gene, CDR3 protein.

V gene: TRBV7-2
CDR3 protein: CASSLARQGNTIYF

V gene: TRBV15
CDR3 protein: CATSLQGSNQPQHF

V gene: TRBV11-2
CDR3 protein: CASREAYRGMNTEAFF

V gene: TRBV5-1
CDR3 protein: CASSKGTSGRASDTQYF

V gene: TRBV6-5
CDR3 protein: CASIWGGRTEAFF

V gene: TRBV29-1
CDR3 protein: CSVGEGDYYGYTF

V gene: TRBV28
CDR3 protein: CASSGSGTDTQYF

V gene: TRBV2
CDR3 protein: CASASGSGNTIYF

V gene: TRBV5-1
CDR3 protein: CASSLPGTSGANVLTF

V gene: TRBV2
CDR3 protein: CASSAGTGRGGYTF

V gene: TRBV13
CDR3 protein: CASSPPAGGTYEQYF

V gene: TRBV5-1
CDR3 protein: CASSLAERGEAFF

V gene: TRBV20-1
CDR3 protein: CSASGGYSGYTF

V gene: TRBV29-1
CDR3 protein: CSVDDRGQETQYF

V gene: TRBV5-3
CDR3 protein: CARSFNRDNEQFF

V gene: TRBV7-8
CDR3 protein: CASSSTRPPQLYGYTF

V gene: TRBV5-4
CDR3 protein: CASSLDSGSNTQYF

V gene: TRBV7-2
CDR3 protein: CASSGAVGGYGYTF

V gene: TRBV24-1
CDR3 protein: CATSDPPGQGANEQFF

V gene: TRBV2
CDR3 protein: CASYREIGNQPQHF

V gene: TRBV5-4
CDR3 protein: CASSRVVNTEAFF

V gene: TRBV3-1/TRBV3-2
CDR3 protein: CASSPLSRGRGDEQFF

V gene: TRBV7-2
CDR3 protein: CASSLWADPGEKLFF

V gene: TRBV12-3/TRBV12-4
CDR3 protein: CASTSDRQETQYF

V gene: TRBV6-5
CDR3 protein: CASSLGQAAKEAFF

V gene: TRBV9
CDR3 protein: CASSITGGSSYEQYF

V gene: TRBV4-1
CDR3 protein: CASSQDQRLHYGYTF

V gene: TRBV18
CDR3 protein: CATCPDSNQPQHF

V gene: TRBV5-1
CDR3 protein: CAVKRGEYNEQFF

V gene: TRBV19
CDR3 protein: CASRLTPGTDTQYF

V gene: TRBV19
CDR3 protein: CASTPGGHNSPLHF

V gene: TRBV11-2
CDR3 protein: CASSLVSRMNTEAFF

V gene: TRBV7-9
CDR3 protein: CASSLGPNQPQHF

V gene: TRBV11-3
CDR3 protein: CASSSSRGPNTEAFF

V gene: TRBV6-4
CDR3 protein: CASSVGGRNTDTQYF

V gene: TRBV19
CDR3 protein: CASSTGSSSGANVLTF

V gene: TRBV19
CDR3 protein: CASSIVWAGIGTEAFF

V gene: TRBV7-9
CDR3 protein: CASSYSGLAGEQYF

V gene: TRBV25-1
CDR3 protein: CASSELGTSGNTIYF

V gene: TRBV10-3
CDR3 protein: CAISGRDRGDTGELFF

V gene: TRBV28
CDR3 protein: CASSFAGGFSYEQYF

V gene: TRBV11-2
CDR3 protein: CASSLELPRGDTQYF

V gene: TRBV28
CDR3 protein: CASPPGGRLALSYEQYF

V gene: TRBV7-9
CDR3 protein: CASRSRTGGGYTF

V gene: TRBV6-2/TRBV6-3
CDR3 protein: CASSYGPGQGQGYGYTF

V gene: TRBV28
CDR3 protein: CASSYPSQQGVSYNEQFF

V gene: TRBV27
CDR3 protein: CASSFDPSGGTDTQYF

V gene: TRBV28
CDR3 protein: CASTTGMKNSPLHF

V gene: TRBV7-9
CDR3 protein: CASSLGLTKNIQYF